The clone carrying this T cell receptor beta chain was picked up many times. The sample contains more than one DNA sequence encoding this CDR3. Treatment of any kind had been given to no patient before thyroid surgery. CDR1 and CDR2 (germline): MNHEY, SMNVEV (reference sequence). The J segment lost 6 bases and the V segment lost 5 bases, leaving 6 bases of the junction unmatched. This CDR3 region has 14 residues. The sample originates from a study of metastatic and nonmetastatic thyroid tumors. The wider study: Across peripheral blood and tumor or nodule tissue samples taken from malignant and benign thyroid patients, the repertoires were compared with one another.

TCRdb re-called the PCR reads with MiXCR. The sample lists 16,000 or so clones, 20% to 25% occurring once. The sequence came from a male donor with papillary thyroid cancer or a benign thyroid nodule (not recorded which). Some clones in this sample may be carry-over from other donors' samples. The sequenced sample consisted of tumor tissue. The chain employs TRBV27 and TRBJ1-5; 8 bases fit TRBD1. CDR3 in DNA: TGTGCCAGCAGTCAGGGGGCAGGACGTCAGCCCCAGCATTTT. It is translated as CASSQGAGRQPQHF.